This T cell receptor beta chain was recorded in a study of cytomegalovirus exposure and HLA in healthy donors. Study-level findings and limits: Some public TCRs appeared in many individuals, while most sequences were rare. Productive status was seen about 90% or about 30% of the time for most TCR beta V segments in an earlier analysis.

Turning to this clone: Its specificity is not known.

The germline CDR1 and CDR2 sequences are MNHEY and SMNVEV (reference sequence). This CDR3 contains 16 residues. The V end was cut by 4 bases, the J end by 0 bases, with 12 bases between. The PCR had 60 Vbeta and 13 Jbeta primers. Clones were read by immunoSEQ multiplex PCR, and TCRdb kept only the in-frame ones, dropping some. The sample comprises about 68,000 clones, 81% of which are singletons, and around 7% rests with the top ten. The sequence came from a human donor in good health. Input material: PBMCs. V is TRBV27 and J is TRBJ2-2, with D perhaps matching TRBD2 (5 bases). DNA for the CDR3: TGTGCCAGCAGTTCACTCCCCGGGGCGAACACCGGGGAGCTGTTTTTT. Its protein product is CASSSLPGANTGELFF.